The 3 T cell receptor beta chains reported below all come from one sample, sequenced in a study of blood T cell repertoires in COVID-19. Sequenced by immunoSEQ multiplex PCR; TCRdb stores in-frame clones only, minus some. The table shows 110,000 to 150,000 clones, with about 80% occurring only once. Input material: peripheral blood. These receptors were collected from a human donor in a cohort sampled during active COVID-19.

This clone occurred a few times. The chain links TRBV6-2 or TRBV6-3 to TRBJ1-5, with D perhaps TRBD1 (5 bases). The CDR3 length is 13 residues. Germline V gives CDR1 MNHEY, CDR2 SVGEGT. Trimming left V 2 bases short and J 5 bases short, with 7 bases between. The CDR3, as DNA: TGTGCCAGCAGTTACGCCAGGGATCAGCCCCAGCATTTT. Protein sequence: CASSYARDQPQHF.

The chain links TRBV11-2 to TRBJ1-2; D call uncertain. This CDR3 is built from 13 residues. The ends were cut back, 5 bases at V and 0 bases at J, with 7 bases in the middle. Germline CDR1 and CDR2: SGHAT and FQNNGV. CDR3 nucleotides: TGTGCCAGCAGCAGTACACCTAACTATGGCTACACCTTC. Residues: CASSSTPNYGYTF.

This clone was recorded a few times. An end of the junction differs from the germline gene, which may be a read error. This sample also contains other DNA sequences that code for the same CDR3. V is TRBV3-1 (or the pseudogene TRBV3-2) and J is TRBJ1-1; maybe TRBD1 (5 bases). There are 13 residues in the CDR3. Germline assignment: CDR1 LGHDT and CDR2 YNNKEL (reference sequence). This CDR3 is CASSQAGNPEAFF. The CDR3 region has the DNA TGTGCCAGCAGCCAGGCAGGGAACCCTGAAGCTTTCTTT.